Listed here are 30 T cell receptor beta chains from one sample, sequenced in a study of cytomegalovirus exposure and HLA in healthy donors (dated by TCRdb to about 2017). Library preparation employed the immunoSEQ multiplex PCR assay. Held by TCRdb, this immuneACCESS table contains in-frame sequences only and omits some clones. Under half of the omission traces to an unresolved V gene where checked; the cause of the rest is unknown. This sample has approximately 300,000 clones in its table, and 75% to 90% of those were observed once. In total, the top ten clones hold 0.65% to 0.85% of the sample. The sample consisted of PBMCs. The source is a woman under 30 in good health and CMV-seronegative.

The chain combines TRBV7-8 with TRBJ2-1; TRBD2 aligns across 7 bases. This CDR3 is built from 15 residues. V shed 0 bases, J shed 3 bases, and the junction held 2 bases outside the gene matches. Germline values: CDR1 SGHVS, CDR2 FQNEAQ. In DNA, the CDR3 is TGTGCCAGCAGCTTAGCGGGAGGGTTCTACAATGAGCAGTTCTTC. It encodes CASSLAGGFYNEQFF.

This chain uses TRBV11-3 with TRBJ2-1, with 12 bases that match TRBD2. The CDR3 is made up of 15 amino acids. The ends lost 4 bases at V and 5 bases at J; junction bases unmatched: 3. Germline CDR1 is SGHNT and CDR2 is YENEEA. The CDR3, as DNA: TGTGCCAGCAGCTCGCTAGCGGGAGGGCACAATGAGCAGTTCTTC. Translated, it gives CASSSLAGGHNEQFF. Drawing the rest from reference TRBV11-3 and TRBJ2-1, the complete variable domain is EAGVVQSPRYKIIEKKQPVAFWCNPISGHNTLYWYLQNLGQGPELLIRYENEEAVDDSQLPKDRFSAERLKGVDSTLKIQPAELGDSAVYLCASSSLAGGHNEQFFGPGTRLTVL.

CDR3 in amino acids: CASSKLALSTDTQYF. CDR3 DNA sequence: TGTGCCAGCAGCAAACTAGCCCTGAGCACAGATACGCAGTATTTT. This chain joins TRBV7-7 and TRBJ2-3; D may be TRBD2 (6 bases). Per germline, CDR1 SSHAT and CDR2 FNYEAQ (reference sequence). The V end lost 5 bases, the J end lost 0 bases, and 12 bases lay between the germline ends. This CDR3 has 15 amino acids.

With regard to this clone: Other DNA variants within this sample encode the same CDR3. The chain employs TRBV27 and TRBJ2-6, with unresolved D. V was pared by 6 bases and J by 0 bases, with 6 bases between. The CDR3 runs 14 residues. Germline CDR1 reads MNHEY; CDR2 reads SMNVEV (reference sequence). CDR3 residues: CASSLSSGANVLTF. CDR3 in DNA: TGTGCCAGCAGCCTTAGCTCTGGGGCCAACGTCCTGACTTTC.

This chain uses TRBV4-3 with TRBJ2-7; 10 positions match TRBD1. Germline trimming cut 2 bases from V and 3 bases from J; bases unmatched to any gene: 4. The germline V gene has CDR1 LGHNA and CDR2 YSLEER. The CDR3 contains 15 residues. CDR3 coding DNA: TGCGCCAGCAGCCAAAACGACAGGGGGCTCTACGAGCAGTACTTC. Translation: CASSQNDRGLYEQYF.

The chain is built from TRBV11-2 and TRBJ2-7; weak D call: TRBD1 (6 bases). The V end was cut by 0 bases, the J end by 1 base, with 10 bases between. The CDR3 contains 15 residues. Germline values: CDR1 SGHAT, CDR2 FQNNGV. The CDR3 bases are TGTGCCAGCAGCTTAGAGACAGGAAAGTCCTACGAGCAGTACTTC. This codes for CASSLETGKSYEQYF.

V and J are TRBV10-3 and TRBJ1-3, with D uncertain. The CDR3 extends over 15 amino acids. The V and J ends lost 3 bases and 0 bases respectively, with 9 bases between them. Germline assignment: CDR1 ENHRY and CDR2 SYGVKD. This CDR3 reads CAISDGLNSGNTIYF. CDR3 nucleotide sequence: TGTGCCATCAGTGACGGACTTAACTCTGGAAACACCATATATTTT.

V is TRBV4-1 and J is TRBJ1-5; D remains unclear. Trimming cost V 1 base and J 4 bases, with 5 bases left between them. The CDR3 totals 13 residues. Germline lookup yields CDR1 MGHRA and CDR2 YSYEKL. CDR3 sequence: CASSQVGNQPQHF. The CDR3 bases are TGCGCCAGCAGCCAAGTCGGGAATCAGCCCCAGCATTTT.

This clone was seen more than once but under ten times. This chain joins TRBV6-5 and TRBJ1-2; 9 nucleotides line up with TRBD1. There are 15 residues in the CDR3. V lost 6 bases and J lost 4; bases outside the gene matches: 9. Germline-derived CDR1 and CDR2 are MNHEY and SVGAGI. The CDR3 DNA is TGTGCCAGCAGCTACGCCGGGACAGGGACCTATGGCTACACCTTC. Translated: CASSYAGTGTYGYTF.

This chain's CDR3 is CASRGLAGVNYEQYF. In DNA form, the CDR3 reads TGTGCCAGCAGGGGACTAGCGGGAGTAAACTACGAGCAGTACTTC. V and J are TRBV7-2 and TRBJ2-7; the match to TRBD2 covers 14 bases. Losses at the gene ends were 6 bases for V and 3 bases for J; bases not matched to a gene: 4. CDR1 is SGHTA, CDR2 FQGNSA, per germline. The CDR3 totals 15 residues. The full variable domain, with the rest looked up from reference TRBV7-2 and TRBJ2-7, is GAGVSQSPSNKVTEKGKDVELRCDPISGHTALYWYRQSLGQGLEFLIYFQGNSAPDKSGLPSDRFSAERTGGSVSTLTIQRTQQEDSAVYLCASRGLAGVNYEQYFGPGTRLTVT.

The V and J genes are TRBV4-3 and TRBJ2-1, with TRBD2 matching 11 bases. This CDR3 region has 15 residues. After removal of 5 bases from V and 4 bases from J, the junction contained 4 bases not matched to a gene. Looked up from germline, CDR1 is LGHNA and CDR2 is YSLEER. The CDR3 DNA follows: TGCGCCAGCAGCACGGGACTAGCGGAGTACAATGAGCAGTTCTTC. This translates into CASSTGLAEYNEQFF.

Concerning this clone itself: Sequence at one end of the junction differs from germline and may be a read error. The chain carries TRBV9 and TRBJ2-2, with a tentative D call TRBD2 (6 bases). There are 12 residues in the CDR3. Germline V gene sequence: CDR1 SGDLS, CDR2 YYNGEE. Written as DNA, the CDR3 is TGTGCCAGCAACGGCGGGGTCGGGAAGCTGTTTTTT. It yields the protein CASNGGVGKLFF.

This clone was seen a few times. CDR3 loop: CASSLLASPLEQYF. The CDR3 DNA reads as TGTGCCAGCAGCTTACTAGCTTCACCTCTCGAGCAGTACTTC. The gene calls are TRBV5-4 and TRBJ2-7, with D possibly matching TRBD2 (6 bases). The length of the CDR3 is 14 residues. Germline loops: CDR1 SGHNT, CDR2 YYREEE (reference sequence). V lost 2 bases to trimming and J lost 6 bases, with 15 bases between them.

The V gene is TRBV7-6, the J gene TRBJ1-2; 10 bases map to TRBD1. There are 16 residues in the CDR3. The germline CDR1 and CDR2 sequences are SGHVS and FNYEAQ. V was pared by 5 bases and J by 7 bases, with 13 bases of the junction left unmatched. The CDR3 region is CASSQTTATGGGGYTF. The CDR3 coding sequence is TGTGCCAGCAGCCAGACGACCGCGACAGGGGGCGGTGGCTACACCTTC.

V and J are TRBV7-2 and TRBJ1-1, with 8 bases that match TRBD1. The germline V gene encodes CDR1 SGHTA and CDR2 FQGNSA. V was clipped by 5 bases and J by 1 base; unmatched bases: 6. The CDR3 is 15 residues long. The CDR3 loop reads CASSLKGQGNTEAFF. The DNA of the CDR3 is TGTGCCAGCAGCCTCAAAGGACAGGGGAACACTGAAGCTTTCTTT.

This clone was detected a few times. The CDR3 sequence: CASSPSQGGEKLFF. The CDR3 nucleotides read TGTGCCAGCTCACCATCCCAGGGAGGTGAAAAACTGTTTTTT. The rearrangement uses TRBV18 and TRBJ1-4, with D possibly matching TRBD1 (5 bases). The CDR3 sequence is 14 residues long. V was cut by 2 bases and J by 7 bases, with 11 bases left in between. The germline CDR1 and CDR2 sequences are KGHSH and LQKENI.

The table lists this clone with a count of one. This sequence joins TRBV6-1 and TRBJ2-5; 14 bases are a match to TRBD2. The J segment lost 2 bases and the V segment lost 4 bases, leaving 3 bases of the junction unmatched. This CDR3 has 16 residues. The germline CDR1 and CDR2 sequences are MNHNS and SASEGT. CDR3 nucleotides: TGTGCCAGCAGTGCGGGACTAGCGGGAGCACAAGAGACCCAGTACTTC. This translates into CASSAGLAGAQETQYF.

The rearrangement uses TRBV28 and TRBJ2-1; 8 bases fit TRBD2. With 2 bases clipped from V and 8 bases from J, the junction kept 8 bases outside the gene matches. The CDR3 consists of 15 residues. Germline V gene data show CDR1 as MDHEN and CDR2 as SYDVKM. CDR3: CASSLGREGRDEQFF. CDR3 coding DNA: TGTGCCAGCAGTTTAGGTCGGGAGGGCCGCGATGAGCAGTTCTTC.

The J gene is TRBJ2-7, the V gene TRBV19; 9 bases are a match to TRBD1. The V segment lost 6 bases and the J segment 7 bases; nucleotides outside the gene matches: 10. Germline assignment: CDR1 LNHDA and CDR2 SQIVND (reference sequence). The CDR3 has 14 amino acids. For the CDR3, the DNA is TGTGCCAGTAGCGGTCCCGGGACAGGGAGAGAGCAGTACTTC. This gives the protein CASSGPGTGREQYF. Together with reference TRBV19 and TRBJ2-7, the CDR3 gives the full variable domain: DGGITQSPKYLFRKEGQNVTLSCEQNLNHDAMYWYRQDPGQGLRLIYYSQIVNDFQKGDIAEGYSVSREKKESFPLTVTSAQKNPTAFYLCASSGPGTGREQYFGPGTRLTVT.

The chain has TRBV28 and TRBJ2-1, with a possible D match to TRBD2 (6 bases). The CDR3 is 16 amino acids. V was shortened by 7 bases and J by 7 bases, with 23 bases between the two germline ends. From germline, CDR1 is MDHEN and CDR2 SYDVKM. This CDR3 is CASTPSVSGLSNEQFF. The CDR3 DNA follows: TGTGCCAGCACTCCGAGCGTTAGCGGACTGTCAAATGAGCAGTTCTTC. The complete variable domain, with remaining parts taken from reference TRBV28 and TRBJ2-1, reads DVKVTQSSRYLVKRTGEKVFLECVQDMDHENMFWYRQDPGLGLRLIYFSYDVKMKEKGDIPEGYSVSREKKERFSLILESASTNQTSMYLCASTPSVSGLSNEQFFGPGTRLTVL.

This clone was seen only a few times. The rearrangement uses TRBV4-1 and TRBJ2-2, with 8 bases matching TRBD2. Germline V CDR1 and CDR2: MGHRA, YSYEKL. The trim removed 3 bases at V and 4 bases at J, leaving 4 bases unmatched. This CDR3 has 15 amino acids. The CDR3 spells CASSHAGGSTGELFF. CDR3 sequence (DNA): TGCGCCAGCAGCCACGCGGGAGGAAGCACCGGGGAGCTGTTTTTT.

V is TRBV7-9 and J is TRBJ2-5, with 10 bases that match TRBD2. Germline V gene data show CDR1 as SEHNR and CDR2 as FQNEAQ (reference sequence). V gave up 2 bases and J gave up 4 bases; unmatched junction bases: 4. The CDR3 is made up of 15 amino acids. In nucleotides, the CDR3 is TGTGCCAGCAGCTTACTAGCGGGAGCAGGAGAGACCCAGTACTTC. It yields the protein CASSLLAGAGETQYF.

This chain uses TRBV6-5 with TRBJ2-5; 7 positions agree with TRBD1. The germline V gene has CDR1 MNHEY and CDR2 SVGAGI. V was pared by 8 bases and J by 5 bases, with 11 bases of the junction left unmatched. The CDR3 spans 14 residues. The CDR3 reads CASGQTGPGETQYF. The CDR3 DNA is TGTGCCAGCGGTCAGACAGGGCCCGGGGAGACCCAGTACTTC.

The rearrangement links TRBV7-2 to TRBJ1-5; D is possibly TRBD1 (5 bases). CDR1 and CDR2 from the germline V gene are SGHTA and FQGNSA. Trimming left V 3 bases short and J 4 bases short, with 7 bases between. This CDR3 has 13 residues. The CDR3 sequence: CASSFGGNQPQHF. In nucleotides, the CDR3 is TGTGCCAGCAGCTTTGGGGGGAATCAGCCCCAGCATTTT.

The chain employs TRBV5-4 and TRBJ1-4; D ambiguous. V was shortened by 1 base and J by 6 bases, with 7 bases between the two germline ends. There are 13 residues in the CDR3. Germline CDR1 is SGHNT and CDR2 is YYREEE (reference sequence). The CDR3 protein is CASSLSTDEKLFF. In DNA form, the CDR3 reads TGTGCCAGCAGCTTGAGTACAGATGAAAAACTGTTTTTT.

The chain links TRBV7-3 to TRBJ2-7, with TRBD2 matching over 12 bases. The CDR3 loop spans 16 amino acids. The V gene's germline CDR1 is SGHTA and CDR2 FQGTGA. V lost 3 bases, J lost 4 bases, and 7 bases stayed unmatched. The CDR3 protein is CASSFGFGTSGYEQYF. CDR3 bases: TGTGCCAGCAGCTTTGGCTTTGGGACTAGCGGGTACGAGCAGTACTTC.

This clone has a handful of counts. The chain is built from TRBV2 and TRBJ2-1; D might be TRBD1 (6 bases). CDR1 and CDR2 from the germline V gene are SNHLY and FYNNEI. The CDR3 is made up of 15 amino acids. With 4 bases removed from V and 7 bases from J, the gap between germline ends came to 17 bases. The CDR3 DNA is TGTGCCAGCAGTGTCCAACCGCCAGGGGTGAATGAGCAGTTCTTC. It encodes CASSVQPPGVNEQFF.

The genes are TRBV7-8 and TRBJ1-2; TRBD1 might be the D (6 bases). The V gene lost 2 bases and the J gene lost 8 bases, with 18 bases spanning the gap. The CDR3 consists of 15 residues. The germline V gene has CDR1 SGHVS and CDR2 FQNEAQ. CDR3 coding DNA: TGTGCCAGCAGCTTATATTCCGGCAGGGGAGAGGGCTACACCTTC. Translating gives CASSLYSGRGEGYTF. The full variable domain, rest sourced from reference TRBV7-8 and TRBJ1-2, is GAGVSQSPRYKVAKRGQDVALRCDPISGHVSLFWYQQALGQGPEFLTYFQNEAQLDKSGLPSDRFFAERPEGSVSTLKIQRTQQEDSAVYLCASSLYSGRGEGYTFGSGTRLTVV.

This chain links TRBV27 with TRBJ2-1; tentative D call: TRBD1 (5 bases). CDR3 length equals 13 residues. Trimming removed 5 bases at V and 4 bases at J, with 9 bases between. Germline V gives CDR1 MNHEY, CDR2 SMNVEV (reference sequence). The CDR3 DNA sequence: TGTGCCAGCAGTCCTCAGGGATACAATGAGCAGTTCTTC. Residues: CASSPQGYNEQFF.

This rearrangement joins TRBV5-1 to TRBJ1-4, with 7 bases lining up with TRBD1. V lost 3 bases and J lost 8; bases outside the gene matches: 10. Germline assignment: CDR1 SGHRS and CDR2 YFSETQ. This CDR3 is built from 15 residues. In DNA form, the CDR3 reads TGCGCCAGCAGCTCAACAGGGGCCGCGGGGGAAAAACTGTTTTTT. This translates into CASSSTGAAGEKLFF. Combining the CDR3 with reference TRBV5-1 and TRBJ1-4 gives the whole variable domain KAGVTQTPRYLIKTRGQQVTLSCSPISGHRSVSWYQQTPGQGLQFLFEYFSETQRNKGNFPGRFSGRQFSNSRSEMNVSTLELGDSALYLCASSSTGAAGEKLFFGSGTQLSVL.